This T cell receptor beta chain is from a study of identifying expanded T cells in peripheral blood. Study-level points and caveats: Across healthy donors, higher total template counts meant significantly greater approximately two-week count variance. Over approximately two and four weeks, about 15 and 18 clones changed, versus more than 1 between replicates.

Collection occurred without any documented infections or immune events in donors. TCRdb's table, derived via immunoSEQ multiplex PCR, lists solely in-frame clones and lacks some. The sample contains approximately 100,000 clones, 88% of which appear only once. Germline CDR1 reads PRHDT; CDR2 reads FYEKMQ (reference sequence). V shed 4 bases, J shed 5 bases, and the junction held 11 bases outside the gene matches. The CDR3 is made up of 16 amino acids. For this clone: Its specificity is unknown.

This TCR was sampled from a person aged 18 to 69 in good health. The chain couples TRBV13 to TRBJ2-3; TRBD2 aligns across 8 bases. The specimen sequenced was blood. The CDR3 here is CASSSTRTGGVDTQYF. CDR3 coding DNA: TGTGCCAGCAGCTCCACGAGAACGGGAGGGGTAGATACGCAGTATTTT.